The T cell receptor beta chain under discussion was sequenced for a study of T-cell memory formation after mild COVID-19. V was clipped by 2 bases and J by 4 bases; unmatched bases: 10. There are 17 residues in the CDR3. The V gene's germline CDR1 is SGDLS and CDR2 YYNGEE. TCRdb reprocessed the 5' RACE reads via MiXCR and lists one record per CDR3 protein. The data hold 560,000 or so distinct CDR3 sequences, with roughly 17% observed a single time. General study points: CD4+ contracting clones were mainly CM and EM; CD8+ ones, EMRA.

As regards this clonotype: The antigen is unknown.

The chain links TRBV9 to TRBJ2-2; 8 nucleotides match TRBD2. This clonotype originated in an adult woman who had mild COVID-19 (a few samples of this study predate the infection). Cell type and time point are not known. The sample was PBMCs or a T cell subset sorted from them (not recorded which). CDR3 sequence: CASSVPAGGSVTGELFF. CDR3 DNA sequence: TGTGCCAGCAGCGTCCCGGCGGGGGGATCGGTCACCGGGGAGCTGTTTTTT.